This TCR beta chain emerged from a study of cytotoxic CD8 clonotypes in ibrutinib-treated CLL. Study in general: Productive templates averaged approximately 260,000 per sample, and productive rearrangements 90,000 to 100,000. Study-wide points: Circulating CD8+ T-cell counts were tracked by baseline clonality, which exceeded that of age-matched healthy donors. For progressing versus sustained-remission patients, sampling times were not the same.

Sequencing used immunoSEQ multiplex PCR; TCRdb keeps in-frame clones, though not all of them. The table includes approximately 12,000 clones, less than 80% detected once. After removal of 3 bases from V and 7 bases from J, the junction contained 8 bases not matched to a gene. The CDR3 covers 15 residues. Germline V gene data show CDR1 as SGHTA and CDR2 as FQGNSA. Worth noting for this clone: What it binds is unknown.

The source of this sequence is a human donor with chronic lymphocytic leukemia. The sample in question was PBMCs, obtained before ibrutinib treatment. The chain combines TRBV7-2 with TRBJ1-5; 8 nucleotides agree with TRBD1. The CDR3 DNA reads TGTGCCAGCAGCTTTAGACAGGGGCAAGGACAGCCCCAGCATTTT. Amino acid sequence: CASSFRQGQGQPQHF.